This T cell receptor (beta chain) emerged from a study of response to subunit inactivated influenza vaccine. Points from the study as a whole: Authors suggested seasonal influenza vaccinations each recruit few new T cells.

One entry per CDR3 protein, called by TCRdb with MiXCR from the RT-PCR reads. The top ten clones hold 5.5% to 7% of a sample with approximately 730,000 distinct CDR3 sequences, over 11% of them seen once. The CDR3 runs to 14 residues. Germline trimming cut 5 bases from V and 4 bases from J; bases unmatched to any gene: 4. The germline V gene has CDR1 KGHDR and CDR2 SFDVKD. As regards this clonotype: What it binds is not known.

This TCR was sampled from a man in his fifties who received an inactivated influenza vaccine. The chain recombines TRBV24-1 with TRBJ2-1; 7 nucleotides match TRBD2. The sequencing here drew on PBMCs from blood, taken 14 to 15 days before vaccination. The CDR3 bases are TGTGCCACCAGTGCCGCGGGGGATTACAATGAGCAGTTCTTC. It yields the protein CATSAAGDYNEQFF.